The 16 T cell receptor beta chains in this list originate from one sample, sequenced in a study of T-cell reconstitution after alpha-beta-depleted transplantation in children. Preparation of the TCRbeta library was carried out with unique molecular identifiers. One entry per CDR3 protein results from TCRdb running MiXCR on the PCR reads. The table includes fewer than 250,000 distinct CDR3 sequences, approximately 19% detected once. The sample consisted of PBMCs, mostly from graft donor cells, taken 360 days after TCRalphabeta/CD19-depleted stem cell transplant. These receptors were obtained from a male patient aged 2-9 years who had a stem cell transplant for acute lymphoblastic leukemia, so the T cells may come from the graft donor.

CDR3 loop: CASSLGSSPTNEQFF. Written as DNA, the CDR3 is TGTGCCAGCAGCCTAGGGTCTAGCCCCACGAATGAGCAGTTCTTC. The V and J genes are TRBV7-7 and TRBJ2-1; possibly TRBD2 for D (5 bases). The CDR3 is made up of 15 amino acids. Germline CDR1 and CDR2: SSHAT and FNYEAQ (reference sequence). Trimming pared 5 bases from V and 7 bases from J, leaving 18 bases between.

There are a few counts of this clonotype. The chain carries TRBV20-1 and TRBJ2-1, with D tentatively TRBD1 or TRBD2 (5 bases each). The CDR3 covers 13 residues. Germline loops: CDR1 DFQATT, CDR2 SNEGSKA (reference sequence). V was trimmed by 5 bases and J by 4 bases, leaving 12 bases between them. In nucleotides, the CDR3 is TGCAGTGCTTCGGCCGGGACGTACAATGAGCAGTTCTTC. Translating gives CSASAGTYNEQFF.

This clonotype was counted a few times. The CDR3 nucleotides are TGCGCCAGCACCGTGACTAGCGAGGGTGTCTACGAGCAGTACTTC. Translation: CASTVTSEGVYEQYF. The chain joins TRBV5-1 to TRBJ2-7; TRBD2 matches 8 bases. Trimming cost V 6 bases and J 3 bases; bases outside gene matches: 11. Looked up from germline, CDR1 is SGHRS and CDR2 is YFSETQ. The CDR3 has 15 residues.

This clonotype was detected a few times. V gene TRBV5-4 combines with J gene TRBJ2-3, with D perhaps TRBD1 (6 bases). CDR1 and CDR2 (germline): SGHNT, YYREEE (reference sequence). Trimming left V 6 bases short and J 1 base short, with 15 bases between. This CDR3 has 15 residues. The CDR3 spells CASTPPAGGTDTQYF. The CDR3 DNA reads TGTGCCAGCACCCCTCCGGCAGGGGGCACAGATACGCAGTATTTT. Based on the CDR3 plus reference TRBV5-4 and TRBJ2-3, the full variable domain is ETGVTQSPTHLIKTRGQQVTLRCSSQSGHNTVSWYQQALGQGPQFIFQYYREEENGRGNFPPRFSGLQFPNYSSELNVNALELDDSALYLCASTPPAGGTDTQYFGPGTRLTVL.

There are many counts of this clonotype. One end of the junction varies from germline; a read error may be responsible. The V call is TRBV5-1, the J call TRBJ2-2; D unclear. Germline V gives CDR1 SGHRS, CDR2 YFSETQ. The CDR3 length is 13 residues. In nucleotides, the CDR3 is TGCGCCAGCAGTTTGGGTTATGCCGGGGAGCTGTTTTTT. Its protein product is CASSLGYAGELFF.

The genes are TRBV5-1 and TRBJ2-7; D uncertain. V was clipped by 4 bases and J by 2 bases, with 10 bases between them. The germline V gene encodes CDR1 SGHRS and CDR2 YFSETQ. There are 13 residues in the CDR3. DNA for the CDR3: TGCGCCAGCAGCACGGGTTCCGCCTACGAGCAGTACTTC. Encoded protein: CASSTGSAYEQYF.

This clonotype was detected ten times or more. This chain joins TRBV11-2 and TRBJ1-2, with D hard to call. The CDR3 covers 14 residues. Per the germline V gene, CDR1 is SGHAT and CDR2 is FQNNGV. Between the trimmed V and J ends, which lost 5 bases and 2 bases, there was a span of 12 bases. The CDR3 coding sequence is TGTGCCAGCAGCCCGTCGGGTCGGAACTATGGCTACACCTTC. Amino acid sequence: CASSPSGRNYGYTF.

V usage is TRBV29-1 and J usage is TRBJ1-3; D might be TRBD1 (5 bases). V shed 6 bases and J shed 4 bases, with 10 bases lying between them. In germline, CDR1 is SQVTM, CDR2 ANQGSEA. This CDR3 has 12 amino acids. This CDR3 reads CSVGTGGNTIYF. Here the CDR3 DNA reads TGCAGCGTAGGGACGGGAGGAAACACCATATATTTT.

The chain is built from TRBV7-8 and TRBJ1-4, with unresolved D. V was cut by 6 bases and J by 2 bases, with 10 bases left in between. This CDR3 has 14 amino acids. CDR1 and CDR2 from the germline V gene are SGHVS and FQNEAQ. The CDR3 DNA sequence: TGTGCCAGCAGTTACGATATGACTAATGAAAAACTGTTTTTT. This gives the protein CASSYDMTNEKLFF.

This clonotype was observed a few times. The V and J genes are TRBV10-2 and TRBJ1-1; 11 nucleotides line up with TRBD1. The CDR3 runs to 14 residues. V dropped 6 bases and J dropped 5; count of bases not matched to a gene: 5. Germline V CDR1 and CDR2: WSHSY, SAAADI. CDR3 sequence: CASRNGTGGTEAFF. The DNA of the CDR3 is TGCGCCAGCAGAAACGGGACAGGGGGGACTGAAGCTTTCTTT.

This clonotype has a handful of counts. The CDR3 is CSARDEAYNEQFF. CDR3 nucleotide sequence: TGCAGTGCTAGAGATGAAGCCTACAATGAGCAGTTCTTC. This chain links TRBV20-1 with TRBJ2-1, with no clear D. Trimming shortened V by 0 bases and J by 2 bases, and 5 bases separated the two germline ends. CDR1 is DFQATT, CDR2 SNEGSKA, per germline (reference sequence). The CDR3 contains 13 residues.

This rearrangement joins TRBV4-1 to TRBJ2-4, with D maybe TRBD1 (6 bases). Germline CDR1 is MGHRA and CDR2 is YSYEKL. The CDR3 spans 17 residues. Trimming removed 0 bases from V and 0 bases from J, with 12 bases in between. The CDR3 reads CASSQDRTALAKNIQYF. The CDR3 DNA follows: TGCGCCAGCAGCCAAGATCGGACAGCACTAGCCAAAAACATTCAGTACTTC.

This clonotype was observed a few times. This chain joins TRBV5-1 and TRBJ2-7, with 11 bases matching TRBD1. The V and J ends lost 2 bases and 1 base, in that order; junction bases with no gene match: 2. Germline values: CDR1 SGHRS, CDR2 YFSETQ. This CDR3 region has 15 residues. CDR3 in DNA: TGCGCCAGCAGCTTCGGACAGGGGGCGTCCTACGAGCAGTACTTC. Translating gives CASSFGQGASYEQYF.

This clonotype was picked up many times. The CDR3 sequence is CASSYAADGRDTQYF. DNA of the CDR3: TGTGCCAGCAGTTACGCCGCGGACGGAAGAGATACGCAGTATTTT. The chain carries TRBV6-5 and TRBJ2-3; D unclear. CDR1 is MNHEY, CDR2 SVGAGI, per germline. This CDR3 spans 15 amino acids. V lost 2 bases and J 5 bases, leaving 14 bases between the germline ends.

The chain carries TRBV3-1 and TRBJ2-5, with TRBD1 matching over 7 bases. The germline V gene has CDR1 LGHDT and CDR2 YNNKEL (reference sequence). The trim removed 2 bases at V and 2 bases at J, leaving 2 bases unmatched. This CDR3 is built from 14 residues. The CDR3 reads CASSQPGQQETQYF. DNA for the CDR3: TGTGCCAGCAGCCAACCGGGACAGCAAGAGACCCAGTACTTC.

The chain couples TRBV19 to TRBJ2-7, with D perhaps TRBD1 (6 bases). The V end was cut by 3 bases, the J end by 2 bases, with 23 bases between. CDR1 and CDR2 (germline): LNHDA, SQIVND (reference sequence). The CDR3 loop spans 18 amino acids. As DNA, the CDR3 is TGTGCCAGTAGTATGGGATTTGAGGTCAGCGGACAGACCTACGAGCAGTACTTC. Its protein is CASSMGFEVSGQTYEQYF.